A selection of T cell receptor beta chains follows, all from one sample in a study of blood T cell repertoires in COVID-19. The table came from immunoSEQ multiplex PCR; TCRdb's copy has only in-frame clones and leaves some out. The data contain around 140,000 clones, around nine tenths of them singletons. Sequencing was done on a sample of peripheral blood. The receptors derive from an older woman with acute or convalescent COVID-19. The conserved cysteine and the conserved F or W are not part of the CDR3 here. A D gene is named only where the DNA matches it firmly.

CDR3 protein: SGSTNYGYT
J gene: TRBJ1-2
V gene: TRBV20-1
D gene: -

CDR3 protein: ASSLGYESSEQF
J gene: TRBJ2-1
V gene: TRBV11-3
D gene: -

CDR3 protein: ASSQGMTGEHT
J gene: TRBJ1-2
V gene: TRBV3-1/TRBV3-2
D gene: TRBD1

CDR3 protein: ASSYEGGASDTQY
J gene: TRBJ2-3
V gene: TRBV6-2/TRBV6-3
D gene: -

CDR3 protein: ASSRDRGLNTEAF
J gene: TRBJ1-1
V gene: TRBV4-3
D gene: TRBD1

CDR3 protein: ASSEQGDQPQH
J gene: TRBJ1-5
V gene: TRBV6-4
D gene: -

CDR3 protein: ASSDRLAGGIDTQY
J gene: TRBJ2-3
V gene: TRBV7-6
D gene: TRBD2

CDR3 protein: ASSPTANYGYT
J gene: TRBJ1-2
V gene: TRBV18
D gene: -

CDR3 protein: ASSPRGVGDTQY
J gene: TRBJ2-3
V gene: TRBV28
D gene: -

CDR3 protein: ASSEGAGRGQETQY
J gene: TRBJ2-5
V gene: TRBV21-1
D gene: -

CDR3 protein: ASSSGTPETQY
J gene: TRBJ2-5
V gene: TRBV28
D gene: -

CDR3 protein: ASSPTRGGVYEQY
J gene: TRBJ2-7
V gene: TRBV7-9
D gene: -

CDR3 protein: AWRGQGDVEKLF
J gene: TRBJ1-4
V gene: TRBV30
D gene: TRBD1

CDR3 protein: ASSQERDRGWDTEAF
J gene: TRBJ1-1
V gene: TRBV4-1
D gene: TRBD1

CDR3 protein: ASSLGTGEGTDTQY
J gene: TRBJ2-3
V gene: TRBV19
D gene: TRBD1

CDR3 protein: SASPYRGGGYT
J gene: TRBJ1-2
V gene: TRBV29-1
D gene: TRBD1